The 14 T cell receptor beta chains presented below share a single source sample, sequenced in a study of shared clonotypes between healthy human individuals. Clones were read by immunoSEQ multiplex PCR, and TCRdb kept only the in-frame ones, dropping some. Of some 500,000 clones detected, almost 97% appear once; the ten largest clones hold about 0.064%. Sequences were obtained from naive CD4+ T cells sorted from blood. Subset of the sample: CD45RA+ positively selected. These receptors were taken from a woman aged 30 to 39 in good health.

The chain couples TRBV28 to TRBJ2-5; tentatively, D is TRBD1 (6 bases). CDR1 MDHEN and CDR2 SYDVKM come from the germline V gene. Deletions cut 6 bases from V and 2 bases from J, with 10 bases between. This CDR3 is built from 13 residues. DNA of the CDR3: TGTGCCAGCAGCGCAGGGGATCAAGAGACCCAGTACTTC. Its protein is CASSAGDQETQYF.

This chain uses TRBV4-2 with TRBJ2-3; 10 bases line up with TRBD2. The length of the CDR3 is 17 residues. J was trimmed by 1 base and V by 5 bases; bases with no gene match: 9. The germline V gene encodes CDR1 LGHNA and CDR2 YNFKEQ. CDR3 sequence reads: CASSGVGLAGGTDTQYF. CDR3 in DNA: TGTGCCAGCAGCGGCGTCGGGCTAGCGGGAGGCACAGATACGCAGTATTTT.

V gene TRBV9 combines with J gene TRBJ2-1; 7 bases match TRBD2. Germline CDR1 SGDLS, CDR2 YYNGEE. The trim removed 4 bases at V and 9 bases at J, leaving 25 bases unmatched. There are 19 residues in the CDR3. CDR3 amino acids: CASSSRWLVGGLEQGEQFF. The CDR3 DNA follows: TGTGCCAGCAGCTCTCGGTGGTTGGTGGGAGGGCTAGAACAAGGTGAGCAGTTCTTC. Filled out from reference TRBV9 and TRBJ2-1, the complete variable domain reads DSGVTQTPKHLITATGQRVTLRCSPRSGDLSVYWYQQSLDQGLQFLIQYYNGEERAKGNILERFSAQQFPDLHSELNLSSLELGDSALYFCASSSRWLVGGLEQGEQFFGPGTRLTVL.

Notes on this clone: This CDR3 is also generated by other DNA sequences in the sample. V gene TRBV27 combines with J gene TRBJ2-7, with 8 bases matching TRBD2. The CDR3 sequence is 14 residues long. V dropped 3 bases and J dropped 4; count of bases not matched to a gene: 5. Germline lookup yields CDR1 MNHEY and CDR2 SMNVEV (reference sequence). The CDR3 DNA follows: TGTGCCAGCAGTTTTACTAGCGGACCTTACGAGCAGTACTTC. As protein: CASSFTSGPYEQYF.

The chain recombines TRBV6-5 with TRBJ1-5; no clear D. Germline V gene lookup returns CDR1 MNHEY and CDR2 SVGAGI. This CDR3 has 15 amino acids. V was clipped by 7 bases and J by 4 bases, with 17 bases between them. CDR3 region: CASTPSSYDNQPQHF. CDR3 sequence (DNA): TGTGCCAGCACCCCGTCCAGTTATGATAATCAGCCCCAGCATTTT.

The table lists this clone with a few counts. This chain connects TRBV4-1 to TRBJ2-6; D call uncertain. The germline gives CDR1 MGHRA, CDR2 YSYEKL. V dropped 1 base and J dropped 1 base, with 8 bases sitting between them. The CDR3 length is 16 residues. The CDR3 is CASSQGPMSGANVLTF. In nucleotides, the CDR3 is TGCGCCAGCAGCCAAGGCCCCATGTCTGGGGCCAACGTCCTGACTTTC.

J is TRBJ2-3 and V is TRBV7-3; D uncertain. The germline gives CDR1 SGHTA, CDR2 FQGTGA. The CDR3 is made up of 12 amino acids. Trimming took 6 bases from V and 0 from J, leaving 4 bases between them. The CDR3: CASRGSTDTQYF. CDR3 DNA sequence: TGTGCCAGCAGAGGAAGCACAGATACGCAGTATTTT.

This chain links TRBV28 with TRBJ1-4; weak D call: TRBD1 (6 bases). Trimming removed 3 bases from V and 8 bases from J, with 13 bases in between. The CDR3 is made up of 14 amino acids. In germline, CDR1 is MDHEN, CDR2 SYDVKM. DNA for the CDR3: TGTGCCAGCAGTTTTGAGGGGGGGTGGGAAAAACTGTTTTTT. The encoded protein is CASSFEGGWEKLFF.

The gene calls are TRBV18 and TRBJ2-1; D possibly matches TRBD1 or TRBD2 (5 bases each). Between the trimmed V and J ends, which lost 3 bases and 7 bases, there was a span of 13 bases. The CDR3 is 14 residues long. The V gene's germline CDR1 is KGHSH and CDR2 LQKENI. The CDR3 protein is CASSPGTHSNEQFF. The CDR3 DNA sequence: TGTGCCAGCTCACCCGGGACCCACTCGAATGAGCAGTTCTTC.

The CDR3 reads CASSPSRDQQETQYF. CDR3 nucleotide sequence: TGTGCCAGCTCACCATCTCGGGACCAACAAGAGACCCAGTACTTC. This chain uses TRBV18 with TRBJ2-5, with D perhaps matching TRBD1 or TRBD2 (5 bases each). The CDR3 spans 15 residues. The V end was cut by 2 bases, the J end by 2 bases, with 12 bases between. Looked up from germline, CDR1 is KGHSH and CDR2 is LQKENI.

This clone was counted once. The genes are TRBV28 and TRBJ2-7; D uncertain. This CDR3 has 17 amino acids. CDR1 and CDR2 (germline): MDHEN, SYDVKM. Between the trimmed V and J ends, which lost 6 bases and 0 bases, there was a span of 21 bases. The CDR3 DNA reads as TGTGCCAGCAGCCCCAGTGGTGGTAGCCAAAGCTCCTACGAGCAGTACTTC. Translating it yields CASSPSGGSQSSYEQYF.

Comment on this clone: Within the sample, other DNA sequences also encode this same CDR3. The chain uses TRBV28 and TRBJ1-2, with D possibly TRBD1 on 5 matching bases. CDR1 and CDR2 from the germline V gene are MDHEN and SYDVKM. V lost 2 bases to trimming and J lost 4 bases, with 11 bases between them. CDR3 length equals 14 residues. CDR3 sequence: CASSLGQGAYGYTF. CDR3 nucleotides: TGTGCCAGCAGTTTAGGGCAGGGCGCCTATGGCTACACCTTC.

V usage is TRBV28 and J usage is TRBJ1-1, with TRBD1 as a possible D gene (5 bases). The V and J ends lost 8 bases and 3 bases respectively, with 16 bases between them. This CDR3 contains 14 residues. CDR1 is MDHEN and CDR2 is SYDVKM in the germline V gene. CDR3 in DNA: TGTGCCAGCCATTCCCCCCCAGGGTACACTGAAGCTTTCTTT. This encodes CASHSPPGYTEAFF. Full variable domain (remainder filled in from reference TRBV28 and TRBJ1-1): DVKVTQSSRYLVKRTGEKVFLECVQDMDHENMFWYRQDPGLGLRLIYFSYDVKMKEKGDIPEGYSVSREKKERFSLILESASTNQTSMYLCASHSPPGYTEAFFGQGTRLTVV.

The rearrangement links TRBV6-6 to TRBJ2-3, with 14 bases lining up with TRBD2. The germline gives CDR1 MNHNY, CDR2 SVGAGI (reference sequence). Trimming took 5 bases from V and 5 from J; bases not matched to a gene: 6. The CDR3 has 16 residues. CDR3: CASSKSGTSGRDTQYF. The CDR3 DNA is TGTGCCAGCAGTAAATCCGGGACTAGCGGGAGAGATACGCAGTATTTT.